This TCR beta chain originates from a study of control samples from healthy donors and cancer patients. This clone was seen a single time. Germline loops: CDR1 MNHEY, CDR2 SMNVEV (reference sequence). The CDR3 has 16 amino acids. Losses at the gene ends were 5 bases for V and 5 bases for J; bases not matched to a gene: 14. Profiling relied on immunoSEQ multiplex PCR, and the TCRdb table lists in-frame clones only, not all of them. The table has 150,000 to 200,000 clones, about nine tenths seen once. Sequencing used blood. The chain couples TRBV27 to TRBJ2-7; 8 nucleotides agree with TRBD1. This clonotype was sampled from a woman aged 40 to 55 in good health. DNA for the CDR3: TGTGCCAGCAGTACCCTAGGCGGACAGGGTTTTCACGAGCAGTACTTC. Amino acids: CASSTLGGQGFHEQYF.